This is a list of T cell receptor beta chains from one sample in a study of a mutant IDH1 vaccine in newly diagnosed glioma. TCRdb's copy holds only in-frame clones and misses some; the assay was immunoSEQ multiplex PCR. Of 20,000 or so clones listed, less than 90% are singletons. These TCRs are of unknown antigen specificity. Sample: PBMCs, taken from a glioma patient whose treatment included an IDH1 peptide vaccine. Receptors were obtained from a man aged 35-49 years with glioma. CDR3s include the opening cysteine and the closing phenylalanine or tryptophan.

cdr3_aa | cdr3_length | j_call | v_call
CASSLGQVPMNTEAFF | 16 | TRBJ1-1 | TRBV18
CASNIAIRITDTQYF | 15 | TRBJ2-3 | TRBV13
CASSQGLNRNTGELFF | 16 | TRBJ2-2 | TRBV4-1
CASSFRGAQRYSYEQYF | 17 | TRBJ2-7 | TRBV5-5
CASSYGLPSADEQYF | 15 | TRBJ2-7 | TRBV6-5
CASSLKGREQYF | 12 | TRBJ2-7 | TRBV13
CASSSIHGRTEAFF | 14 | TRBJ1-1 | TRBV7-3
CASSLDAGGTYEQYF | 15 | TRBJ2-7 | TRBV7-2
CASRDGVDYEQYF | 13 | TRBJ2-7 | TRBV7-9
CASSPGQFYGLNF | 13 | TRBJ2-7 | TRBV27
CASSPDRGYGYTF | 13 | TRBJ1-2 | TRBV27
CASSWGVGSYEQYF | 14 | TRBJ2-7 | TRBV5-1
CASSPREPGRGEQFF | 15 | TRBJ2-1 | TRBV5-1
CASSISGPPTSYEQYF | 16 | TRBJ2-7 | TRBV19
CASSSSPHTEAFF | 13 | TRBJ1-1 | TRBV5-6
CASGRSSGRGTGELFF | 16 | TRBJ2-2 | TRBV12-5
CASSPRAGGGNNEQFF | 16 | TRBJ2-1 | TRBV27
CASSQKRGLAGAYEQYF | 17 | TRBJ2-7 | TRBV14
CASSPVLEYQETQYF | 15 | TRBJ2-5 | TRBV4-3
CASSSSGVSSYEQYF | 15 | TRBJ2-7 | TRBV7-2
CASSLDRGTFPYEQYF | 16 | TRBJ2-7 | TRBV5-6
CASSLRPGGPDEQFF | 15 | TRBJ2-1 | TRBV5-1
CASSLGSGLVKREQYF | 16 | TRBJ2-7 | TRBV7-9
CASSLEASAGELFF | 14 | TRBJ2-2 | TRBV7-3
CASSIGTAYGITEAFF | 16 | TRBJ1-1 | TRBV5-1
CASTDRSANYGYTF | 14 | TRBJ1-2 | TRBV7-9
CASSSGTGLSVANVLTF | 17 | TRBJ2-6 | TRBV5-1
CASSLTLTIEANRYF | 15 | TRBJ2-3 | TRBV7-3
CASSPGLAGVYEQYF | 15 | TRBJ2-7 | TRBV19